This entry is about one TCR beta chain. In the original workflow: Reference gene primer amplification gave nucleated cell count estimates. Sequencing used immunoSEQ multiplex PCR; TCRdb keeps in-frame clones, though not all of them. That table is the source of V, J and clone size, and D and trimming were worked out from the DNA. The table includes more than 300,000 clones, approximately 87% detected once. Seattle cases were enrolled at active infection and followed longitudinally. This record comes from a study of blood T cell repertoires in COVID-19. As for the study in general: Some COVID-19 samples were acute and others convalescent; all came from the United States, Italy and Spain. PBMCs, B-cell-depleted T cells, or T cells were the source of the cDNA or gDNA that made up the material.

With 2 bases removed from V and 2 bases from J, the gap between germline ends came to 25 bases. The CDR3 sequence is 20 residues long. The V gene's germline CDR1 is SGHRS and CDR2 YFSETQ. This clonotype was sampled from a woman aged 25-40 years with COVID-19, enrolled during active disease. Sequencing was done on a sample of peripheral blood. This chain connects TRBV5-1 to TRBJ2-2; D perhaps matches TRBD2 (6 bases). The CDR3 region is CASSFGFQGGASPNTGELFF. In DNA, the CDR3 is TGCGCCAGCAGCTTCGGGTTCCAGGGAGGAGCTAGCCCCAACACCGGGGAGCTGTTTTTT.